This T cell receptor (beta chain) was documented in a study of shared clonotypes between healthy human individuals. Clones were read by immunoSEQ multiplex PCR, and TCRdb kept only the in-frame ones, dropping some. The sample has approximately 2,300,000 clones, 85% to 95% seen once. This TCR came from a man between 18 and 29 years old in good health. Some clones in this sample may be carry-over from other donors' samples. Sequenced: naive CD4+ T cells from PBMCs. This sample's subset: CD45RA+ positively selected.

CDR3: CASKPPGQGYVSPFYEQYF. In nucleotides, the CDR3 is TGTGCCAGCAAGCCCCCGGGACAGGGTTACGTTAGCCCCTTTTACGAGCAGTACTTC. The chain employs TRBV28 and TRBJ2-7; 9 nucleotides agree with TRBD1. The V gene's germline CDR1 is MDHEN and CDR2 SYDVKM. Unmatched junction bases numbered 23, after V lost 7 bases and J lost 4 bases. The CDR3 runs 19 residues.